This passage covers 26 T cell receptor beta chains from one sample sequenced in a study of technical replicates of blood from a handful of donors (dated by TCRdb to about 2017). The library was produced with the immunoSEQ multiplex PCR assay. Sourced from immuneACCESS, this table was stored by TCRdb with only in-frame sequences that have V and J called. A share of the clones is absent; for the studies checked, an unresolved V gene accounts for under half, and the remainder has no known explanation. In this sample the table shows 75,000 to 100,000 clones, 90% to 95% of which occur a single time. Together, the top ten hold 0.35% to 0.4% of the sample. Source material: T cells isolated from PBMCs. The receptors were gathered from a human donor in good health.

The J gene is TRBJ1-2, the V gene TRBV7-9; D is undetermined. The CDR3 is made up of 13 amino acids. Germline loops: CDR1 SEHNR, CDR2 FQNEAQ (reference sequence). V shed 5 bases and J shed 6 bases, with 13 bases lying between them. The CDR3 region has the DNA TGTGCCAGCAGCCAGACAAACGGGGATGGCTACACCTTC. Encoded protein: CASSQTNGDGYTF. Full variable domain (remainder filled in from reference TRBV7-9 and TRBJ1-2): DTGVSQNPRHKITKRGQNVTFRCDPISEHNRLYWYRQTLGQGPEFLTYFQNEAQLEKSRLLSDRFSAERPKGSFSTLEIQRTEQGDSAMYLCASSQTNGDGYTFGSGTRLTVV.

The genes are TRBV19 and TRBJ2-7; 7 bases match TRBD1. Per the germline V gene, CDR1 is LNHDA and CDR2 is SQIVND (reference sequence). The trim removed 2 bases at V and 6 bases at J, leaving 13 bases unmatched. There are 16 residues in the CDR3. Here the CDR3 reads CASSIYRGLLVGEQYF. In nucleotides, the CDR3 is TGTGCCAGTAGTATATACAGGGGATTGTTAGTGGGCGAGCAGTACTTC.

The chain employs TRBV5-1 and TRBJ1-4; tentatively, D is TRBD1 (5 bases). Trimming shortened V by 5 bases and J by 5 bases, and 10 bases separated the two germline ends. Germline CDR1 is SGHRS and CDR2 is YFSETQ. The CDR3 runs to 13 residues. In DNA, the CDR3 is TGCGCCAGCAGGGGGCTCATGAATGAAAAACTGTTTTTT. This gives the protein CASRGLMNEKLFF.

The table lists this clone with a few counts. The chain carries TRBV10-3 and TRBJ1-2, with D uncertain. This CDR3 is 15 amino acids long. V dropped 5 bases and J dropped 0 bases, with 13 bases sitting between them. Germline V gene lookup returns CDR1 ENHRY and CDR2 SYGVKD. The CDR3 sequence: CAISTDTGANYGYTF. In nucleotides, the CDR3 is TGTGCCATCAGTACCGACACGGGAGCTAACTATGGCTACACCTTC.

The CDR3: CASSGKGSVTDTQYF. In DNA, the CDR3 is TGTGCCAGCAGTGGAAAGGGGTCCGTCACAGATACGCAGTATTTT. The chain carries TRBV6-1 and TRBJ2-3; D perhaps matches TRBD1 (5 bases). This CDR3 region has 15 residues. V was pared by 4 bases and J by 2 bases, with 13 bases between. Looked up from germline, CDR1 is MNHNS and CDR2 is SASEGT.

The V and J genes are TRBV14 and TRBJ1-1; D might be TRBD1 (6 bases). Germline V gene data show CDR1 as SGHDN and CDR2 as FVKESK. Trimming left V 1 base short and J 5 bases short, with 8 bases between. This CDR3 has 13 amino acids. DNA for the CDR3: TGTGCCAGCAGCCAAGGGGGGCCAACTGAAGCTTTCTTT. This gives the protein CASSQGGPTEAFF.

The gene calls are TRBV9 and TRBJ2-7, with 7 bases matching TRBD2. The CDR3 has 18 amino acids. The V gene's germline CDR1 is SGDLS and CDR2 YYNGEE. V trimming: 0 bases; J trimming: 0 bases; junction bases outside the gene matches: 12. This CDR3 reads CASSVAMGVGRNSYEQYF. The CDR3 DNA follows: TGTGCCAGCAGCGTAGCAATGGGGGTCGGGAGGAACTCCTACGAGCAGTACTTC.

The chain recombines TRBV6-5 with TRBJ2-7, with 7 bases lining up with TRBD1. Germline CDR1 is MNHEY and CDR2 is SVGAGI. The CDR3 has 14 residues. V shed 8 bases, J shed 2 bases, and the junction held 9 bases outside the gene matches. The CDR3 reads CASLSRQGPYEQYF. CDR3 nucleotide sequence: TGTGCCAGCTTATCTAGACAGGGACCCTACGAGCAGTACTTC.

V and J are TRBV7-8 and TRBJ2-7; 8 bases are shared with TRBD1. CDR1 SGHVS and CDR2 FQNEAQ come from the germline V gene. V shed 3 bases and J 0 bases; nucleotides not matched to a gene: 7. The CDR3 has 16 residues. The CDR3 sequence is CASSLPGGLRSYEQYF. CDR3 DNA: TGTGCCAGCAGCTTGCCAGGGGGCCTCCGCTCCTACGAGCAGTACTTC.

This clone was observed once. The rearrangement links TRBV7-3 to TRBJ2-3; D remains ambiguous. The CDR3 covers 16 residues. V lost 5 bases and J 2 bases, leaving 17 bases between the germline ends. The V gene's germline CDR1 is SGHTA and CDR2 FQGTGA. The CDR3: CASSPIGSRYTDTQYF. CDR3 nucleotides: TGTGCCAGCAGCCCAATCGGGTCGCGGTACACAGATACGCAGTATTTT. The variable domain in full, completed from reference TRBV7-3 and TRBJ2-3, reads GAGVSQTPSNKVTEKGKYVELRCDPISGHTALYWYRQSLGQGPEFLIYFQGTGAADDSGLPNDRFFAVRPEGSVSTLKIQRTERGDSAVYLCASSPIGSRYTDTQYFGPGTRLTVL.

V and J are TRBV10-3 and TRBJ2-1; 12 nucleotides agree with TRBD2. After removal of 10 bases from V and 7 bases from J, the junction contained 14 bases not matched to a gene. CDR3 length: 16 residues. Germline CDR1 ENHRY, CDR2 SYGVKD. CDR3 DNA sequence: TGTGCCACCCAAACTAGCGGGAGGAGGGTAGTGAATGAGCAGTTCTTC. Protein sequence: CATQTSGRRVVNEQFF.

V gene TRBV6-5 combines with J gene TRBJ2-1, with 12 bases aligning to TRBD2. CDR1 is MNHEY, CDR2 SVGAGI, per germline. Germline trimming cut 2 bases from V and 7 bases from J; bases unmatched to any gene: 6. The length of the CDR3 is 16 residues. The CDR3 bases are TGTGCCAGCAGTTACGATCTAGCGGGAGGGCTAAATGAGCAGTTCTTC. Protein: CASSYDLAGGLNEQFF.

The sample holds one count of this clone. J is TRBJ1-1 and V is TRBV4-3; the D gene is possibly TRBD1 (5 bases). CDR1 LGHNA and CDR2 YSLEER come from the germline V gene. This CDR3 is 15 amino acids long. V was cut by 1 base and J by 4 bases, with 13 bases left in between. The CDR3 sequence: CASSQVDGGGTEAFF. For the CDR3, the DNA is TGCGCCAGCAGCCAAGTGGACGGGGGGGGCACTGAAGCTTTCTTT.

This chain links TRBV19 with TRBJ2-7; weak D call: TRBD1 (5 bases). The germline V gene encodes CDR1 LNHDA and CDR2 SQIVND (reference sequence). The CDR3 sequence is 14 residues long. V gave up 8 bases and J gave up 5 bases, with 19 bases separating them. CDR3 sequence reads: CASAYEIGAHEQYF. CDR3 coding DNA: TGTGCCAGTGCCTATGAAATAGGGGCTCACGAGCAGTACTTC.

The rearrangement links TRBV19 to TRBJ2-1, with 8 bases fitting TRBD2. V trimming: 6 bases; J trimming: 6 bases; junction bases outside the gene matches: 7. CDR1 is LNHDA, CDR2 SQIVND, per germline (reference sequence). This CDR3 comprises 14 residues. In DNA, the CDR3 is TGTGCCAGTAGGACCGGGACTAGTTCCAATGAGCAGTTCTTC. This gives the protein CASRTGTSSNEQFF.

This clone was picked up one time. The chain combines TRBV9 with TRBJ2-7, with TRBD2 identical over 8 bases. J lost 5 bases, V lost 3 bases, and 7 bases had no gene match. The length of the CDR3 is 14 residues. Germline assignment: CDR1 SGDLS and CDR2 YYNGEE. The CDR3 nucleotides are TGTGCCAGCAGCGCAAGCGGGAGTGAGAACGAGCAGTACTTC. It specifies CASSASGSENEQYF.

The chain employs TRBV9 and TRBJ2-1, with D perhaps matching TRBD2 (6 bases). Germline V gives CDR1 SGDLS, CDR2 YYNGEE. The ends were cut back, 1 base at V and 6 bases at J, with 14 bases in the middle. CDR3 size: 15 residues. The CDR3 protein is CASSVYPGLFNEQFF. The CDR3 DNA sequence: TGTGCCAGCAGCGTATACCCGGGACTCTTCAATGAGCAGTTCTTC. The variable domain in full, with the rest retrieved from reference TRBV9 and TRBJ2-1, is DSGVTQTPKHLITATGQRVTLRCSPRSGDLSVYWYQQSLDQGLQFLIQYYNGEERAKGNILERFSAQQFPDLHSELNLSSLELGDSALYFCASSVYPGLFNEQFFGPGTRLTVL.

Regarding this clone: The same CDR3 arises from other DNA sequences in this sample as well. The genes are TRBV7-8 and TRBJ2-7; D unresolved. The ends were cut back, 5 bases at V and 4 bases at J, with 6 bases in the middle. The CDR3 totals 11 residues. Looked up from germline, CDR1 is SGHVS and CDR2 is FQNEAQ. The CDR3 coding sequence is TGTGCCAGCAGCCCCTCGTACGAGCAGTACTTC. As protein: CASSPSYEQYF.

V gene TRBV12-5 combines with J gene TRBJ1-4; 10 bases fit TRBD1. The length of the CDR3 is 20 residues. The V gene end was trimmed by 1 base and the J gene end by 8 bases; junction bases not matched to a gene: 19. The germline gives CDR1 LGHNT, CDR2 FRNRAP. CDR3 in amino acids: CASGLAWTGGSYRPGEKLFF. The CDR3 DNA follows: TGTGCTAGTGGTTTGGCCTGGACAGGGGGAAGTTACCGTCCCGGAGAAAAACTGTTTTTT.

This sequence joins TRBV9 and TRBJ2-3; D might be TRBD1 (5 bases). The CDR3 length is 14 residues. The V gene's germline CDR1 is SGDLS and CDR2 YYNGEE. Trimming pared 1 base from V and 4 bases from J, leaving 10 bases between. CDR3 residues: CASSVRGLPDTQYF. In nucleotides, the CDR3 is TGTGCCAGCAGCGTAAGGGGTCTGCCAGATACGCAGTATTTT.

The chain links TRBV7-9 to TRBJ2-2, with 10 bases lining up with TRBD2. This CDR3 is 17 amino acids long. V shed 6 bases, J shed 4 bases, and the junction held 11 bases outside the gene matches. Germline V gene sequence: CDR1 SEHNR, CDR2 FQNEAQ (reference sequence). DNA of the CDR3: TGTGCCAGCAGTCTTACCAGCGGGAGGGCCTCCACCGGGGAGCTGTTTTTT. It yields the protein CASSLTSGRASTGELFF.

This chain connects TRBV18 to TRBJ2-1, with TRBD2 as a possible D gene (6 bases). This CDR3 contains 15 residues. V dropped 6 bases and J dropped 4 bases, with 16 bases sitting between them. The germline V gene encodes CDR1 KGHSH and CDR2 LQKENI. The CDR3 loop is CASSQASDRYNEQFF. CDR3 in DNA: TGTGCCAGCTCCCAAGCTAGCGACCGATACAATGAGCAGTTCTTC.

The chain links TRBV11-3 to TRBJ2-1, with 12 positions matching TRBD2. Germline values: CDR1 SGHNT, CDR2 YENEEA. V trimming: 5 bases; J trimming: 8 bases; junction bases outside the gene matches: 16. CDR3 length: 18 residues. CDR3 in DNA: TGTGCCAGCAGCCCGGGGACTAGCGGGTCCCTCGAGGTGGATGAGCAGTTCTTC. Amino acids: CASSPGTSGSLEVDEQFF.

This clone turned up a few times. This rearrangement joins TRBV19 to TRBJ2-7, with TRBD1 matching 9 bases. Germline CDR1 and CDR2: LNHDA and SQIVND (reference sequence). CDR3 length: 12 amino acids. J lost 3 bases, V lost 7 bases, and 1 base had no gene match. This CDR3 is CASMGQGYEQYF. The CDR3 DNA reads as TGTGCCAGTATGGGACAGGGCTACGAGCAGTACTTC.

This sequence joins TRBV7-2 and TRBJ2-1; TRBD2 matches at 11 bases. CDR3 size: 15 residues. Looked up from germline, CDR1 is SGHTA and CDR2 is FQGNSA. With V trimmed by 5 bases and J by 8 bases, 8 bases remained unmatched. This chain's CDR3 is CASSVTSGSPHEQFF. DNA for the CDR3: TGTGCCAGCAGCGTAACTAGCGGGAGTCCCCATGAGCAGTTCTTC.

This clone showed up just a few times. The V gene is TRBV14, the J gene TRBJ1-2; D unclear. The CDR3 loop spans 14 amino acids. The V gene lost 1 base and the J gene lost 4 bases, with 10 bases spanning the gap. Looked up from germline, CDR1 is SGHDN and CDR2 is FVKESK. The CDR3 loop is CASSQVTGGYGYTF. In DNA, the CDR3 is TGTGCCAGCAGCCAAGTGACCGGAGGCTATGGCTACACCTTC. Full variable domain (missing parts from reference TRBV14 and TRBJ1-2): EAGVTQFPSHSVIEKGQTVTLRCDPISGHDNLYWYRRVMGKEIKFLLHFVKESKQDESGMPNNRFLAERTGGTYSTLKVQPAELEDSGVYFCASSQVTGGYGYTFGSGTRLTVV.